This entry is about one T cell receptor beta chain. This specimen comes from a study of control samples from healthy donors and cancer patients. Generated by immunoSEQ multiplex PCR, the TCRdb table keeps only in-frame clones and is missing some. The sample includes about 100,000 clones, about 88% seen only once; the top ten take 18%. V lost 3 bases and J lost 7; bases outside the gene matches: 6. This CDR3 region has 13 residues. From germline, CDR1 is GTSNPN and CDR2 SVGIG (reference sequence). This clonotype was sampled from a woman in her fifties or sixties in good health. The rearrangement uses TRBV30 and TRBJ1-5; the match to TRBD1 covers 7 bases. Sequenced input: blood. The CDR3 here is CAWSKGDRQPQHF. DNA for the CDR3: TGTGCCTGGAGCAAAGGGGACAGACAGCCCCAGCATTTT.